A single sample is the source of the 12 T cell receptor beta chains below, sequenced in a study of shared clonotypes between healthy human individuals. Generated by immunoSEQ multiplex PCR, the TCRdb table keeps only in-frame clones and is missing some. The sample has about 2.4 million clones; more than 80% are singletons. The sample was naive CD4+ T cells sorted from blood. Subset indicated: CD45RA+ positively selected. The receptors were gathered from a man between 18 and 35 years old in good health.

This clone was seen once. The chain links TRBV4-1 to TRBJ2-3, with TRBD2 matching 9 bases. The CDR3 runs to 16 residues. Germline assignment: CDR1 MGHRA and CDR2 YSYEKL. Trimming removed 3 bases from V and 6 bases from J; junction bases left unmatched: 10. CDR3: CASSQPGTSSADTQYF. In nucleotides, the CDR3 is TGCGCCAGCAGCCAGCCAGGGACTAGCAGTGCGGATACGCAGTATTTT.

Concerning this clone: Other DNA variants within this sample encode the same CDR3. This chain connects TRBV6-5 to TRBJ1-5; D is possibly TRBD1 (5 bases). The V and J ends lost 1 base and 7 bases respectively, with 8 bases between them. This CDR3 is built from 13 residues. CDR1 is MNHEY and CDR2 is SVGAGI in the germline V gene. CDR3 in amino acids: CASSYLRGQPQHF. The CDR3 DNA is TGTGCCAGCAGTTACTTGCGGGGGCAGCCCCAGCATTTT.

V gene TRBV28 combines with J gene TRBJ2-3; 8 nucleotides match TRBD2. The V segment lost 7 bases and the J segment 4 bases; nucleotides outside the gene matches: 4. This CDR3 is built from 13 residues. The V gene's germline CDR1 is MDHEN and CDR2 SYDVKM. As DNA, the CDR3 is TGTGCCAGCACCCTTAGCGGGGCAGATACGCAGTATTTT. This codes for CASTLSGADTQYF.

V usage is TRBV25-1 and J usage is TRBJ2-7; the D is unclear. V shed 0 bases and J shed 5 bases, with 11 bases lying between them. CDR1 is MGHDK and CDR2 is SYGVNS in the germline V gene. The length of the CDR3 is 14 residues. The CDR3 loop reads CASSEYTSSNEQYF. The CDR3 DNA reads TGTGCCAGCAGTGAATATACCAGTTCCAACGAGCAGTACTTC.

The J gene is TRBJ1-3, the V gene TRBV6-5; D may be TRBD1 (6 bases). CDR1 is MNHEY, CDR2 SVGAGI, per germline. This CDR3 comprises 14 residues. The V end lost 6 bases, the J end lost 3 bases, and 12 bases lay between the germline ends. CDR3 bases: TGTGCCAGCAGCCCCGGGACAAGTGGAAACACCATATATTTT. Its protein is CASSPGTSGNTIYF.

The chain couples TRBV7-8 to TRBJ2-6; 10 nucleotides align to TRBD1. The CDR3 covers 19 residues. Germline values: CDR1 SGHVS, CDR2 FQNEAQ. V was clipped by 5 bases and J by 3 bases; unmatched bases: 13. CDR3 residues: CASSGLKGQGTHGANVLTF. In nucleotides, the CDR3 is TGTGCCAGCAGCGGCCTAAAGGGACAGGGGACTCATGGGGCCAACGTCCTGACTTTC.

J is TRBJ2-2 and V is TRBV5-4, with 8 bases aligning to TRBD1. CDR1 and CDR2 from the germline V gene are SGHNT and YYREEE (reference sequence). CDR3 length: 14 residues. V dropped 4 bases and J dropped 7; count of bases not matched to a gene: 6. Written as DNA, the CDR3 is TGTGCCAGCAGCGGAGAGACAGGGGTCGGGGAGCTGTTTTTT. Protein product: CASSGETGVGELFF.

The chain is built from TRBV30 and TRBJ2-5, with 8 nucleotides matching TRBD2. Trimming cost V 0 bases and J 5 bases; bases outside gene matches: 5. The CDR3 is 14 amino acids. CDR1 GTSNPN and CDR2 SVGIG come from the germline V gene (reference sequence). The CDR3 protein is CAWSVGLVVETQYF. DNA for the CDR3: TGTGCCTGGAGTGTGGGACTAGTGGTGGAGACCCAGTACTTC. The full variable domain, rest sourced from reference TRBV30 and TRBJ2-5, is SQTIHQWPATLVQPVGSPLSLECTVEGTSNPNLYWYRQAAGRGLQLLFYSVGIGQISSEVPQNLSASRPQDRQFILSSKKLLLSDSGFYLCAWSVGLVVETQYFGPGTRLLVL.

The chain employs TRBV5-1 and TRBJ1-4; D gene uncertain. V lost 4 bases, J lost 4 bases, and 14 bases lay in between. This CDR3 is 15 amino acids long. Germline loops: CDR1 SGHRS, CDR2 YFSETQ. The CDR3 here is CASSAYFSNNEKLFF. The CDR3 nucleotides read TGCGCCAGCAGCGCTTATTTTTCTAATAATGAAAAACTGTTTTTT. Full variable domain (missing parts from reference TRBV5-1 and TRBJ1-4): KAGVTQTPRYLIKTRGQQVTLSCSPISGHRSVSWYQQTPGQGLQFLFEYFSETQRNKGNFPGRFSGRQFSNSRSEMNVSTLELGDSALYLCASSAYFSNNEKLFFGSGTQLSVL.

CDR3 sequence reads: CASSFRLAGVDEQYF. DNA of the CDR3: TGTGCCAGCAGCTTTCGACTAGCGGGAGTGGATGAGCAGTACTTC. The chain employs TRBV11-3 and TRBJ2-7; 12 nucleotides match TRBD2. With V trimmed by 3 bases and J by 7 bases, 7 bases remained unmatched. CDR3 length equals 15 residues. CDR1 is SGHNT, CDR2 YENEEA, per germline.

The chain couples TRBV4-1 to TRBJ2-7; 10 bases match TRBD2. This CDR3 spans 15 amino acids. Germline V lookup: CDR1 MGHRA, CDR2 YSYEKL. V lost 5 bases to trimming and J lost 4 bases; unmatched junction nucleotides: 8. CDR3: CASSLRTSGIYEQYF. Written as DNA, the CDR3 is TGCGCCAGCAGCTTGCGGACTAGCGGTATTTACGAGCAGTACTTC.

On this clone: The identical CDR3 is also encoded by other nucleotide sequences in the sample. The chain carries TRBV7-2 and TRBJ2-5; D remains ambiguous. From germline, CDR1 is SGHTA and CDR2 FQGNSA. The CDR3 totals 12 residues. The V gene lost 2 bases and the J gene lost 2 bases, with 3 bases spanning the gap. CDR3 amino acids: CASSLLQETQYF. CDR3 coding DNA: TGTGCCAGCAGCTTACTTCAAGAGACCCAGTACTTC.